The 15 T cell receptor beta chains presented below share a single source sample, sequenced in a study of T cell repertoires in cytomegalovirus infection. TCRdb redid the calling of the reads with MiXCR, one entry per CDR3 protein. This table has about 830,000 distinct CDR3 sequences, about 33% appearing once. Their target antigens are unknown. Sequenced here: cultured CD8+ T cells from PBMCs, sampled from culture after CMV antigen stimulation. These receptors all stem from a human donor in good health (CMV status not recorded). Some clones in this sample may be carry-over from other donors' samples.

There are a few counts of this clonotype. This chain joins TRBV12-3 or TRBV12-4 and TRBJ2-7, with D possibly being TRBD1 (6 bases). Between the trimmed V and J ends, which lost 5 bases and 5 bases, there was a span of 13 bases. CDR3 size: 13 residues. For the CDR3, the DNA is TGTGCCAGCAGTCCAGGGGTGCTCCACGAGCAGTACGTC. As protein: CASSPGVLHEQYV.

The V gene is TRBV27, the J gene TRBJ1-2; D might be TRBD1 (6 bases). V was clipped by 5 bases and J by 3 bases, with 16 bases between them. Germline V gene lookup returns CDR1 MNHEY and CDR2 SMNVEV (reference sequence). CDR3 length: 15 residues. CDR3 bases: TGTGCCAGCAGTCCGCGGGGGGCGCTGGACTATGGCTACACCTTC. This translates into CASSPRGALDYGYTF.

The gene calls are TRBV27 and TRBJ2-7; 8 bases match TRBD1. V dropped 10 bases and J dropped 4; count of bases not matched to a gene: 6. CDR3 size: 12 residues. Per the germline V gene, CDR1 is MNHEY and CDR2 is SMNVEV (reference sequence). CDR3 amino acids: CATGTGVYEQYF. DNA of the CDR3: TGTGCCACCGGGACAGGAGTGTACGAGCAGTACTTC.

The rearrangement uses TRBV6-1 and TRBJ2-3, with TRBD2 matching 10 bases. The germline V gene has CDR1 MNHNS and CDR2 SASEGT. V shed 1 base and J 2 bases; nucleotides not matched to a gene: 6. This CDR3 has 17 amino acids. CDR3 residues: CASSEGTSGDYTDTQYF. In nucleotides, the CDR3 is TGTGCCAGCAGTGAAGGGACTAGCGGAGACTACACAGATACGCAGTATTTT.

The chain employs TRBV6-5 and TRBJ2-5; TRBD2 might be the D (7 bases). This CDR3 spans 16 amino acids. Germline V gene lookup returns CDR1 MNHEY and CDR2 SVGAGI. The V end was cut by 0 bases, the J end by 5 bases, with 16 bases between. CDR3 DNA: TGTGCCAGCAGTTACTCTTTGGGGGGGCCCGGGGAGACCCAGTACTTC. Its translation is CASSYSLGGPGETQYF.

This chain joins TRBV6-8 and TRBJ2-7; D is perhaps TRBD2 (5 bases). The CDR3 runs to 12 residues. Trimming took off 11 bases at V and 9 bases at J, with 20 bases between the two ends. Germline CDR1 MNHGY, CDR2 SAAAGT. CDR3 nucleotides: TGTGCCCGTATTTCAGCGGAATGTGGGCAGTACTTC. This sequence encodes CARISAECGQYF.

At least ten counts were recorded for this clonotype. The chain joins TRBV7-8 to TRBJ2-1; D uncertain. V was cut by 6 bases and J by 7 bases, with 4 bases left in between. The CDR3 length is 10 residues. Germline V gene sequence: CDR1 SGHVS, CDR2 FQNEAQ. CDR3 sequence reads: CASSRNEQFF. The CDR3 DNA follows: TGTGCCAGCAGTCGTAATGAGCAGTTCTTC.

This clonotype showed up just a few times. The chain joins TRBV7-9 to TRBJ2-1; TRBD2 matches 8 bases. The CDR3 length is 14 residues. V shed 4 bases and J 7 bases; nucleotides not matched to a gene: 6. Germline V CDR1 and CDR2: SEHNR, FQNEAQ (reference sequence). CDR3 protein: CASSSRTSLNEQFF. The CDR3 DNA reads TGTGCCAGCAGCTCGCGGACTAGCTTGAATGAGCAGTTCTTC.

The chain carries TRBV24-1 and TRBJ2-5; D unclear. The CDR3 runs to 13 residues. CDR1 and CDR2 from the germline V gene are KGHDR and SFDVKD. V was clipped by 3 bases and J by 1 base, with 5 bases between them. CDR3 bases: TGTGCCACCAGTGATGACACCCAAGAGACCCAGTACTTC. The encoded protein is CATSDDTQETQYF.

This chain links TRBV15 with TRBJ2-4, with 11 bases matching TRBD1. V was clipped by 5 bases and J by 7 bases; unmatched bases: 4. Germline V CDR1 and CDR2: LNHNV, YYDKDF (reference sequence). This CDR3 region has 14 residues. The DNA of the CDR3 is TGTGCCACCAGCGTACGGACAGGGGGCAACATTCAGTACTTC. Translated: CATSVRTGGNIQYF.

This clonotype has a handful of counts. This rearrangement joins TRBV20-1 to TRBJ1-1; 8 bases align to TRBD1. This CDR3 has 13 amino acids. Per germline, CDR1 DFQATT and CDR2 SNEGSKA (reference sequence). After removal of 3 bases from V and 8 bases from J, the junction contained 8 bases not matched to a gene. The CDR3 DNA reads TGCAGTGCTAGGGGAGGACAGGGATTGGAAGCTTTCTTT. Its protein is CSARGGQGLEAFF.

This chain connects TRBV20-1 to TRBJ2-1, with 16 bases matching TRBD2. The CDR3 has 16 residues. In germline, CDR1 is DFQATT, CDR2 SNEGSKA (reference sequence). The V and J ends lost 4 bases and 5 bases, in that order; junction bases with no gene match: 5. CDR3 sequence reads: CSAMGLAGGADNEQFF. CDR3 nucleotide sequence: TGCAGTGCTATGGGACTAGCGGGGGGGGCGGACAATGAGCAGTTCTTC.

This clonotype was seen repeatedly, ten times or more. The chain carries TRBV7-6 and TRBJ2-2; D might be TRBD1 (5 bases). This CDR3 region has 12 residues. Germline CDR1 is SGHVS and CDR2 is FNYEAQ. V was trimmed by 3 bases and J by 6 bases, leaving 5 bases between them. CDR3 loop: CASSFRAGELFF. CDR3 DNA: TGTGCCAGCAGCTTCAGGGCCGGGGAGCTGTTTTTT.

The chain recombines TRBV4-1 with TRBJ1-1; D is undetermined. CDR1 is MGHRA, CDR2 YSYEKL, per germline. V gave up 1 base and J gave up 8 bases, with 14 bases separating them. The CDR3 runs to 14 residues. The CDR3 loop reads CASSQGSYAMEAFF. The CDR3, as DNA: TGCGCCAGCAGCCAAGGATCTTATGCGATGGAAGCTTTCTTT.

The rearrangement links TRBV4-3 to TRBJ1-3; D remains unclear. There are 18 residues in the CDR3. The V end was cut by 0 bases, the J end by 2 bases, with 17 bases between. The germline gives CDR1 LGHNA, CDR2 YSLEER. The CDR3 loop is CASSQDSLSPWTGNTIYF. DNA for the CDR3: TGCGCCAGCAGCCAAGATTCACTTTCCCCCTGGACTGGAAACACCATATATTTT.